Listed below are T cell receptor beta chains from one sample, sequenced in a study of shared clonotypes between healthy human individuals. The table came from immunoSEQ multiplex PCR; TCRdb's copy has only in-frame clones and leaves some out. The sample lists 650,000 to 750,000 clones, 60% to 80% occurring once. The sample comprised memory CD4+ T cells sorted from blood. Source of these receptors: a woman aged 25 to 39 in good health. Each CDR3 is given with its conserved first and last residue. Fields, in order: V gene, D gene, CDR3 length, clone size, J gene, CDR3 protein, CDR3 DNA. The D gene is left open where the match is weak. Size is omitted from some rows. Given values are once, few, many or a class for expanded clones.

>TRBV5-6|TRBD1|15|few|TRBJ2-1
CASSDDRGFYNEQFF
TGTGCCAGCAGCGACGACAGGGGATTCTACAATGAGCAGTTCTTC
>TRBV14|-|14|-|TRBJ1-1
CASSQGAVNTEAFF
TGTGCCAGCAGCCAAGGGGCAGTTAACACTGAAGCTTTCTTT
>TRBV6-5|-|15|few|TRBJ2-7
CASRQRAGSSYEQYF
TGTGCCAGCAGGCAACGGGCAGGGAGCTCCTACGAGCAGTACTTC
>TRBV29-1|-|11|few|TRBJ1-2
CSVALGRGYTF
TGCAGCGTTGCCTTGGGCAGGGGCTACACCTTC
>TRBV6-1|-|14|-|TRBJ2-1
CASSGLQNTNEQFF
TGTGCCAGCAGCGGACTCCAAAATACGAATGAGCAGTTCTTC
>TRBV2|-|13|-|TRBJ1-1
CASSDLLGSEAFF
TGTGCCAGCAGTGATCTCTTAGGGAGTGAAGCTTTCTTT
>TRBV19|-|15|-|TRBJ2-3
CASSPGALGTDTQYF
TGTGCCAGTAGCCCCGGGGCTTTGGGGACAGATACGCAGTATTTT
>TRBV5-1|-|16|-|TRBJ1-3
CASSPNRGVGENTIYF
TGCGCCAGCAGCCCCAACCGGGGGGTTGGCGAAAACACCATATATTTT
>TRBV5-1|-|14|-|TRBJ2-7
CASSLEASWDEQYF
TGCGCCAGCAGCTTGGAGGCTAGCTGGGACGAGCAGTACTTC
>TRBV6-5|-|16|once|TRBJ1-3
CASSYSWESSGNTIYF
TGTGCCAGCAGTTACTCTTGGGAAAGCTCTGGAAACACCATATATTTT
>TRBV29-1|-|15|-|TRBJ1-5
CSVPRGVWGNQPQHF
TGCAGCGTCCCTAGGGGGGTCTGGGGCAATCAGCCCCAGCATTTT
>TRBV6-5|-|13|-|TRBJ2-7
CASKNGPATEQYF
TGTGCCAGCAAGAATGGACCGGCTACAGAGCAGTACTTC
>TRBV2|-|16|-|TRBJ2-6
CASSDNGYSGANVLTF
TGTGCCAGCAGTGATAACGGATACTCTGGGGCCAACGTCCTGACTTTC
>TRBV28|TRBD2|16|once|TRBJ2-7
CASRSHQTSGRGEQYF
TGTGCCAGCAGGTCGCACCAGACTAGCGGGAGAGGTGAGCAGTACTTC
>TRBV6-4|-|15|once|TRBJ1-5
CASRAKDSRDQPQHF
TGTGCCAGCAGAGCCAAAGACAGTCGAGATCAGCCCCAGCATTTT
>TRBV5-1|TRBD1|16|-|TRBJ2-5
CASTPFPGTGQETQYF
TGCGCCAGCACCCCTTTCCCCGGGACAGGCCAAGAGACCCAGTACTTC
>TRBV30|-|13|-|TRBJ1-1
CAWSASTFTEAFF
TGTGCCTGGAGTGCGTCCACGTTCACTGAAGCTTTCTTT
>TRBV6-5|TRBD1|14|once|TRBJ2-7
CASRRGQGSLEQYF
TGTGCCAGCAGGAGAGGACAGGGCTCCCTCGAGCAGTACTTC
>TRBV2|-|15|-|TRBJ1-2
CASNEYTKANYGYTF
TGTGCCAGCAACGAGTACACTAAAGCTAACTATGGCTACACCTTC
>TRBV28|TRBD2|18|few|TRBJ2-5
CASSLWTSGRAGEETQYF
TGTGCCAGCAGTTTATGGACTAGCGGGAGGGCCGGTGAGGAGACCCAGTACTTC
>TRBV28|-|15|-|TRBJ2-6
CASSSPSSGANVLTF
TGTGCCAGCAGTTCCCCTTCCTCTGGGGCCAACGTCCTGACTTTC
>TRBV4-1|-|14|-|TRBJ1-1
CASSRGRPNTEAFF
TGCGCCAGCAGCCGGGGACGGCCGAACACTGAAGCTTTCTTT
>TRBV25-1|TRBD1|16|-|TRBJ1-5
CASKTPGTGFNQPQHF
TGTGCCAGCAAAACCCCGGGGACAGGGTTCAATCAGCCCCAGCATTTT
>TRBV7-9|TRBD2|15|-|TRBJ2-1
CASTRGGRSYNEQFF
TGTGCCAGCACCCGGGGGGGACGTTCCTACAATGAGCAGTTCTTC
>TRBV27|TRBD2|16|once|TRBJ2-7
CASSFFFAGGIYEQYF
TGTGCCAGCAGTTTCTTTTTCGCGGGAGGTATCTACGAGCAGTACTTC
>TRBV20-1|TRBD2|11|-|TRBJ2-3
CSATSGSSSYF
TGCAGTGCTACCAGCGGGAGCTCCTCGTATTTT
>TRBV15|TRBD2|15|-|TRBJ2-7
CATSRGLAEGYEQYF
TGTGCCACCAGCAGGGGGCTAGCGGAGGGGTACGAGCAGTACTTC
>TRBV14|-|16|-|TRBJ2-6
CASSQGSSSGANVLTF
TGTGCCAGCAGCCAAGGGAGTTCCTCTGGGGCCAACGTCCTGACTTTC
>TRBV19|-|14|few|TRBJ1-2
CASSILRENYGYTF
TGTGCCAGTAGTATCCTCAGGGAGAACTATGGCTACACCTTC
>TRBV6-5|TRBD1|15|-|TRBJ2-5
CASSYQGRGPQTQYF
TGTGCCAGCAGTTACCAGGGTAGGGGGCCGCAGACCCAGTACTTC
>TRBV5-1|TRBD1|13|few|TRBJ1-4
CASQGATNEKLFF
TGCGCCAGCCAGGGGGCGACTAATGAAAAACTGTTTTTT